This T cell receptor beta chain emerged from a study of technical replicates of blood from a handful of donors. This CDR3 has 16 residues. Germline V gene lookup returns CDR1 ENHRY and CDR2 SYGVKD. V was pared by 0 bases and J by 1 base, with 10 bases between. TCRdb keeps only in-frame clones here, not all; method: immunoSEQ multiplex PCR. The sample lists about 100,000 clones; roughly 95% were seen once. The TCR was taken from a human donor in good health. The rearrangement uses TRBV10-3 and TRBJ2-1; tentative D call: TRBD1 (6 bases). Input material: T cells isolated from PBMCs. The CDR3 loop reads CAISESRTESYNEQFF. DNA of the CDR3: TGTGCCATCAGTGAGTCGCGGACAGAATCCTACAATGAGCAGTTCTTC.